This T cell receptor beta chain was captured by sequencing in a study of blood T cell repertoires in COVID-19. Study context: Researchers got acute and convalescent COVID-19 samples from the United States, Italy and Spain. From T cells, B-cell-depleted T cells, or PBMCs came the material, which was cDNA or gDNA.

Per the original methods: Amplification from reference gene primers served as the basis for estimated nucleated cell counts. Method: immunoSEQ multiplex PCR; TCRdb's copy keeps in-frame clones and lacks some. D and trimming come from the DNA, and the V and J calls and clone size come from that table. The table lists about 220,000 clones, roughly 80% of them singletons, with 3% in the top ten. The CDR3 loop spans 18 amino acids. CDR1 and CDR2 from the germline V gene are MDHEN and SYDVKM. With 6 bases clipped from V and 5 bases from J, the junction kept 20 bases outside the gene matches. This rearrangement joins TRBV28 to TRBJ2-3; TRBD2 matches 7 bases. The sample comprised peripheral blood. The TCR originated in a woman aged 25 to 45 who had recovered from COVID-19. The CDR3 spells CASSPLRGGGSAEDTQYF. In DNA form, the CDR3 reads TGTGCCAGCAGCCCTCTTAGGGGTGGCGGGAGTGCTGAAGATACGCAGTATTTT.